The count of the clone carrying this T cell receptor beta chain is one. This record comes from a study of blood T cell repertoires in COVID-19. Overall study: Sample material is recorded as cDNA or gDNA derived from T cells, B-cell-depleted T cells, or PBMCs.

One Seattle source followed patients from active infection through their disease course. The protocol was immunoSEQ multiplex PCR, while the TCRdb copy is restricted to in-frame clones and leaves out a portion. This table holds more than 85,000 clones, 88% found once. V lost 8 bases and J 9 bases, leaving 20 bases between the germline ends. The CDR3 runs to 13 residues. Per germline, CDR1 SGHAT and CDR2 FQDESV (reference sequence). The chain links TRBV11-1 to TRBJ2-7; the D gene is possibly TRBD2 (6 bases). This receptor was identified in a man in his fifties or sixties with COVID-19, enrolled during active disease. Sequences were obtained from peripheral blood. CDR3 region: CASQFGGAAGQYF. The CDR3 DNA is TGTGCCAGCCAATTCGGAGGGGCAGCAGGGCAGTACTTC.